This is a list of T cell receptor beta chains from one sample in a study of T cells in Graves' hyperthyroidism and ophthalmopathy. Each CDR3 protein gets one entry after TCRdb re-called the multiplex PCR reads with MiXCR. This repertoire shows about 500,000 distinct CDR3 sequences, 16% found once; its top ten account for 15% to 20%. The sample taken for sequencing was blood. These receptors came from a woman in her late teens or twenties with Graves' hyperthyroidism. CDR3s include the opening cysteine and the closing phenylalanine or tryptophan. D genes are given only for firm matches. Clone size is stated in some rows and not others, as once, few, many or a class when expanded.

d_call,j_call,v_call,clone_size,cdr3_aa,cdr3_nt
.,TRBJ2-5,TRBV15,many,CATSRVTRAEETQYF,TGTGCCACCAGCAGAGTCACTCGGGCCGAAGAGACCCAGTACTTC
TRBD1,TRBJ1-2,TRBV12-3/TRBV12-4,few,CASNPTGTGGHGYTF,TGTGCCAGCAACCCAACCGGGACAGGGGGGCATGGCTACACCTTC
TRBD2,TRBJ2-5,TRBV7-9,many,CASSSGGTSGSTQYF,TGTGCCAGCAGCTCGGGAGGGACTAGCGGGTCGACCCAGTACTTC
TRBD1,TRBJ2-3,TRBV4-3,few,CASSPPDRVGTDTQYF,TGCGCCAGCAGCCCCCCCGACAGGGTGGGGACAGATACGCAGTATTTT
TRBD1,TRBJ1-6,TRBV7-9,many,CASSLGQGTHNSPLHF,TGTGCCAGCAGCTTAGGACAGGGGACCCATAATTCACCCCTCCACTTT
.,TRBJ2-7,TRBV7-2,once,CASSLAGRGWGSYEQYF,TGTGCCAGCAGCTTAGCTGGACGGGGCTGGGGCTCCTACGAGCAGTACTTC
.,TRBJ2-3,TRBV9,many,CASSPQGYTDTQYF,TGTGCCAGCAGCCCACAAGGGTACACAGATACGCAGTATTTT
TRBD1,TRBJ2-2,TRBV7-3,.,CASSPRDRGTTGELFF,TGTGCCAGCAGCCCCCGGGACAGGGGGACCACCGGGGAGCTGTTTTTT
.,TRBJ2-3,TRBV20-1,many,CSASYSDTQYF,TGCAGTGCTAGCTATTCCGATACGCAGTATTTT
.,TRBJ2-3,TRBV5-4,few,CASSLSLNSEGRDTQYF,TGTGCCAGCAGCTTATCGCTGAACAGCGAGGGACGAGATACGCAGTATTTT
TRBD1,TRBJ2-5,TRBV2,.,CASSADRTGGETQYF,TGTGCCAGCAGTGCGGACAGGACAGGGGGAGAGACCCAGTACTTC
TRBD2,TRBJ2-1,TRBV9,.,CASSVGTSGIYEQFF,TGTGCCAGCAGCGTGGGGACTAGCGGGATCTATGAGCAGTTCTTC
TRBD2,TRBJ2-1,TRBV9,.,CASSMTAGGSNEQFF,TGTGCCAGCAGCATGACCGCGGGAGGTTCTAATGAGCAGTTCTTC
.,TRBJ1-2,TRBV19,.,CASSISDSGGYTF,TGTGCCAGTAGTATTTCCGACTCGGGTGGCTACACCTTC
TRBD2,TRBJ2-3,TRBV7-9,many,CASSTSRGIRDTQYF,TGTGCCAGCAGCACCTCGCGGGGGATCCGGGATACGCAGTATTTT
TRBD1,TRBJ1-6,TRBV5-5,.,CASASYNIQGAVAYNSPLHF,TGTGCCAGCGCCTCTTATAATATACAGGGGGCCGTTGCCTATAATTCACCCCTCCACTTT
.,TRBJ2-3,TRBV18,.,CASSSSEGTDTQYF,TGTGCCAGCTCATCGTCGGAGGGGACAGATACGCAGTATTTT
TRBD2,TRBJ2-1,TRBV5-1,.,CASSLEAGGFAEQFF,TGCGCCAGCAGCTTGGAAGCGGGGGGTTTTGCTGAGCAGTTCTTC
.,TRBJ1-1,TRBV13,few,CASTPGTVTEAFF,TGTGCCAGCACGCCGGGGACGGTCACTGAAGCTTTCTTT
TRBD1,TRBJ2-2,TRBV12-3/TRBV12-4,.,CASSLGLGDRNNTGELFF,TGTGCCAGCAGTTTAGGTCTTGGGGACAGGAACAACACCGGGGAGCTGTTTTTT
TRBD1,TRBJ2-3,TRBV5-1,.,CASSRGQSDTQYF,TGCGCCAGCAGCCGGGGACAGTCGGATACGCAGTATTTT
.,TRBJ2-2,TRBV24-1,few,CATSDSWTVNTGELFF,TGTGCCACCAGTGATTCATGGACGGTGAACACCGGGGAGCTGTTTTTT
.,TRBJ2-7,TRBV7-2,many,CASSRLRDSFEQYF,TGTGCCAGCAGCAGACTGCGGGACTCCTTCGAGCAGTACTTC
TRBD1,TRBJ2-7,TRBV5-1,.,CASSWGTGAVYEQYF,TGCGCCAGCAGCTGGGGGACAGGCGCGGTCTACGAGCAGTACTTC
TRBD1,TRBJ2-7,TRBV11-3,.,CASSLDQTGAYEQYF,TGTGCCAGCAGCTTAGATCAGACAGGGGCCTACGAGCAGTACTTC
TRBD2,TRBJ2-1,TRBV6-1,.,CASIPDGGGGNEQFF,TGTGCCAGCATTCCTGACGGTGGGGGGGGCAATGAGCAGTTCTTC
.,TRBJ2-7,TRBV20-1,.,CSAQRGAYEQYF,TGCAGTGCCCAGAGAGGGGCGTACGAGCAGTACTTC
.,TRBJ1-2,TRBV5-1,many,CASSLGEGYTF,TGCGCCAGCAGCTTAGGGGAGGGCTACACCTTC